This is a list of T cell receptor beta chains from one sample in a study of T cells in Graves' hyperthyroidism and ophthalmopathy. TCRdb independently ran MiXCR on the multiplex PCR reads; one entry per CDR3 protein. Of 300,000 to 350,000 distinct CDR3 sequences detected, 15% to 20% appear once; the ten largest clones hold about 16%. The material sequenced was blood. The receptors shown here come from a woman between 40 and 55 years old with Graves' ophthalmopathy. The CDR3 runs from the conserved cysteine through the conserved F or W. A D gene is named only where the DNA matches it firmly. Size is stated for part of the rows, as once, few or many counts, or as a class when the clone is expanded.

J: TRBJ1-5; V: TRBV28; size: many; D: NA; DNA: TGTGCCAGCAGTCCAGTTCTGGGGAACCCTTATAGCAATCAGCCCCAGCATTTT; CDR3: CASSPVLGNPYSNQPQHF
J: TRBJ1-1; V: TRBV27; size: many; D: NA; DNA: TGTGCCAGCAGTTACAGGGAGGGTAACACTGAAGCTTTCTTT; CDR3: CASSYREGNTEAFF
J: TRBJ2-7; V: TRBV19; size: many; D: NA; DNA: TGTGCCAGTAGTATCCCCCATCGCGAGCAGTACTTC; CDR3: CASSIPHREQYF
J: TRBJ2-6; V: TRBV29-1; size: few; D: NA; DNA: TGCAGCGTTGAAATCGTCAGGGGTGATGGGGCCAACGTCCTGACTTTC; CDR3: CSVEIVRGDGANVLTF
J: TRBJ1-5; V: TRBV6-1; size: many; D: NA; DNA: TGTGCCAGCGGATATAGCAATCAGCCCCAGCATTTT; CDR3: CASGYSNQPQHF
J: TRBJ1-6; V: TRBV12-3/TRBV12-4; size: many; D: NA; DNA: TGTGCCAGCAGTTTGTCCGTGGGGCTCCTCCACTTT; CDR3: CASSLSVGLLHF
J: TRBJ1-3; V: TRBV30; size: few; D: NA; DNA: TGTGCCTGGAGCGGGTACTCTGGAAACACCATATATTTT; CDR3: CAWSGYSGNTIYF
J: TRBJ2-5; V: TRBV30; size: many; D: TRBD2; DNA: TGTGTTACGGGACTAGCGGGGAAAGAGACCCAGTACTTC; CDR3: CVTGLAGKETQYF
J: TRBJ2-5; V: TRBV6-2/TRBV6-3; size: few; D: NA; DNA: TGTGCCAGCAGTTACTACAGGAGAGAGACCCAGTACTTC; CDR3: CASSYYRRETQYF
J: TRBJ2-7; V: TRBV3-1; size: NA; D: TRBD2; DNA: TGTGCCAGCAGCCAAGTAGGAGCGGGAGTAGGGGAGCAGTACTTC; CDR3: CASSQVGAGVGEQYF
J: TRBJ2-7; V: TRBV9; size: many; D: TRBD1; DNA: TGTGCCAGCAGCGTAGCCGGACAGGCCTGGGCCTACGAGCAGTACTTC; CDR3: CASSVAGQAWAYEQYF
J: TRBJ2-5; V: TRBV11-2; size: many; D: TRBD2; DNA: TGTGCCAGCAGCCTGACTAGCGGGAATCGAGAGACCCAGTACTTC; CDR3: CASSLTSGNRETQYF
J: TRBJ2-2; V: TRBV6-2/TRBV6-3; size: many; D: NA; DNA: TGTGCCAGCAGTATCTTAGAGCTGGAGGAGAGGGAGCTGTTTTTT; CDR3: CASSILELEERELFF
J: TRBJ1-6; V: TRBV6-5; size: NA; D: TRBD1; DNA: TGTGCCAGCAGTTACTCGGGGGACAGGCAGGAGAATTCACCCCTCCACTTT; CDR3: CASSYSGDRQENSPLHF
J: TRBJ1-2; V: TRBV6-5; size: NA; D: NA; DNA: TGTGCCAGCAGTTCTGCGGCCGGGGGCTATGGCTACACCTTC; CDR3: CASSSAAGGYGYTF